This TCR beta chain was recorded in a study of blood T cell repertoires in COVID-19. At the level of the study: Material from acute and convalescent COVID-19 was sourced from the United States, Italy and Spain. Sources were T cells, B-cell-depleted T cells, or PBMCs; the material itself was cDNA or gDNA.

As processed by the authors: Scientists estimated how many nucleated cells there were by amplifying reference gene primers. Using immunoSEQ multiplex PCR, the repertoire was profiled, and TCRdb retains in-frame clones only, with some absent. Clone size and V and J calls were adopted from that table, with D and trimming inferred from the DNA. The sample lists about 280,000 clones; roughly 87% were seen once. Sequenced sample: peripheral blood. This TCR came from a human donor in a cohort sampled during active COVID-19.

DNA for the CDR3: TGCAGCGCCCTGCGGGGAGTAACCTACGAGCAGTACTTC. As protein: CSALRGVTYEQYF. The chain links TRBV29-1 to TRBJ2-7; weak D call: TRBD2 (6 bases). Germline lookup yields CDR1 SQVTM and CDR2 ANQGSEA. This CDR3 has 13 residues. V dropped 7 bases and J dropped 2 bases, with 15 bases sitting between them.